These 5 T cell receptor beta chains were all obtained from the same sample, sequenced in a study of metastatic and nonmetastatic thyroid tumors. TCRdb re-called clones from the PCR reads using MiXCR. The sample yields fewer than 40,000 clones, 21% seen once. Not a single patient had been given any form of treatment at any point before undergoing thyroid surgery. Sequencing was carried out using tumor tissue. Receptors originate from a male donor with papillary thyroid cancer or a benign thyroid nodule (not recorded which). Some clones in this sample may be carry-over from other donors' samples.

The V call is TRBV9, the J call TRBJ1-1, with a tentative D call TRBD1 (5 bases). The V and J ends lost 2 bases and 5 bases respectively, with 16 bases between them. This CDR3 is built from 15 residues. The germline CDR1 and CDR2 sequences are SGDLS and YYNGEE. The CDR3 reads CASSVLTPGETEAFF. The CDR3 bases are TGTGCCAGCAGCGTCCTTACCCCGGGGGAAACTGAAGCTTTCTTT. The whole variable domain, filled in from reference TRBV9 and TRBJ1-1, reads DSGVTQTPKHLITATGQRVTLRCSPRSGDLSVYWYQQSLDQGLQFLIQYYNGEERAKGNILERFSAQQFPDLHSELNLSSLELGDSALYFCASSVLTPGETEAFFGQGTRLTVV.

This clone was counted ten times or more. The DNA of the CDR3 is TGCAGTGCTATCTCTGGGGAGACCCAGTACTTC. This gives the protein CSAISGETQYF. The rearrangement uses TRBV20-1 and TRBJ2-5, with D unclear. CDR3 length equals 11 residues. V lost 4 bases, J lost 5 bases, and 8 bases lay in between. The germline CDR1 and CDR2 sequences are DFQATT and SNEGSKA (reference sequence).

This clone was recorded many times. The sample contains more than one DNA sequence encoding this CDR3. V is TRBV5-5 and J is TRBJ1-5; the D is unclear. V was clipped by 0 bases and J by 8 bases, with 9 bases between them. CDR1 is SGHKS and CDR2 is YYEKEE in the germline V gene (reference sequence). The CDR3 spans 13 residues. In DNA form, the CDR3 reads TGTGCCAGCAGCTTGGACAGAAAAGAGCCCCAGCATTTT. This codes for CASSLDRKEPQHF.

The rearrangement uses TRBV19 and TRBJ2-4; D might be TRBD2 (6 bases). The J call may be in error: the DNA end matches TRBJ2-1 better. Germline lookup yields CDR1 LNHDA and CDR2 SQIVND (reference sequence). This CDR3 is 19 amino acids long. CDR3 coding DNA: TGTGCCAGTAGTATTATGCACAGGCTATCATCTAGCGTGAACAATGAGCAGTTCTTC. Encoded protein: CASSIMHRLSSSVNNEQFF.

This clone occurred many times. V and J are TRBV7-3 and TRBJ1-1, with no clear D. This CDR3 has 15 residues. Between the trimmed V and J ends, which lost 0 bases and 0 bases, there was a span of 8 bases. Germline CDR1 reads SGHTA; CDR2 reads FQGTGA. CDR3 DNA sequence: TGTGCCAGCAGCTTAACAGGTTCCCTGAACACTGAAGCTTTCTTT. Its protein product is CASSLTGSLNTEAFF.